This TCR beta chain was profiled in a study of blood T cells in healthy people across ages. Per germline, CDR1 SGHTA and CDR2 FQGNSA. This CDR3 spans 15 amino acids. Trimming at V came to 4 bases and at J to 0 bases, leaving 3 bases not matched to a gene. Next came a second PCR, run for about 6 to 12 cycles, which used a sample-barcoded 5' primer along with a J-beta primer mix. TCRdb fed the 5' RACE reads into MiXCR, producing one record per CDR3 protein. The data contain roughly 1.5 million distinct CDR3 sequences, under 55% of them singletons. Broader study findings: Unknown CMV status may confound age-related changes in expanded clones.

This clonotype was seen at least ten times. Its specificity is unknown. Donation came from healthy Caucasian individuals in Russia who were aged about 6 to 100. Each donor gave approximately 9.5 milliliters of peripheral blood. Researchers report isolating at least 7 million PBMCs per sample. The sample was blood. This chain links TRBV7-2 with TRBJ2-7, with TRBD2 matching over 10 bases. The TCR was taken from a woman younger than 30 in good health. CDR3 DNA sequence: TGTGCCAGCAGCTCCCGACTAGCGGGCTCCTACGAGCAGTACTTC. Its protein is CASSSRLAGSYEQYF. The full variable domain, completed using reference TRBV7-2 and TRBJ2-7, is GAGVSQSPSNKVTEKGKDVELRCDPISGHTALYWYRQSLGQGLEFLIYFQGNSAPDKSGLPSDRFSAERTGGSVSTLTIQRTQQEDSAVYLCASSSRLAGSYEQYFGPGTRLTVT.